This T cell receptor beta chain comes out of a study of cytomegalovirus exposure and HLA in healthy donors. In the study overall: Researchers previously reported finding 90 million to 130 million unique TCR beta sequences from about 179 million T cells.

The PCR contained 60 Vbeta and 13 Jbeta primers. Assay: immunoSEQ multiplex PCR; the TCRdb copy retains only in-frame clones and omits some. This sample has a few hundred thousand clones, with about 80% found just once. The origin of this receptor is a girl aged 2 to 9 in good health and CMV-seronegative. Sequencing used PBMCs.

The CDR3 loop is CASSFLFGGYTF. The CDR3 DNA reads as TGTGCCAGCAGCTTTCTCTTCGGGGGCTACACCTTC. The V call is TRBV11-2, the J call TRBJ1-2; D ambiguous. Germline loops: CDR1 SGHAT, CDR2 FQNNGV. CDR3 size: 12 residues. The V gene lost 3 bases and the J gene lost 8 bases, with 10 bases spanning the gap.